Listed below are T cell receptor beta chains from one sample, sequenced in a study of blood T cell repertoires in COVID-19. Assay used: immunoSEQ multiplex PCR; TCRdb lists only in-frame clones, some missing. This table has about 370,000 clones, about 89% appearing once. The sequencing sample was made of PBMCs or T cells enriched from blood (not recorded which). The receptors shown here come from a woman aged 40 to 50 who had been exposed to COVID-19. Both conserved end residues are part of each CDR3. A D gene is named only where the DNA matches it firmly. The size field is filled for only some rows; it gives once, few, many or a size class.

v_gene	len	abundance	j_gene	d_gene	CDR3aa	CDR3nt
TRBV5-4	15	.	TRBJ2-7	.	CASSRIDTLMGEQYF	TGTGCCAGCAGCCGAATCGACACGCTGATGGGCGAGCAGTACTTC
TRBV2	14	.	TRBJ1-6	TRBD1	CASSYRDSNSPLHF	TGTGCCAGCAGTTACCGGGACAGTAATTCACCCCTCCACTTT
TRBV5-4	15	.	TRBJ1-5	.	CASSQGGDRNQPQHF	TGTGCCAGCAGCCAAGGGGGGGACCGCAATCAGCCCCAGCATTTT
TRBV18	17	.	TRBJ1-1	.	CASSPGGAPEEDTEAFF	TGTGCCAGCTCACCAGGCGGGGCGCCGGAGGAGGACACTGAAGCTTTCTTT
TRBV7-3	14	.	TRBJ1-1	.	CASSLSQDSPEAFF	TGTGCCAGCAGCTTGTCGCAAGACAGCCCTGAAGCTTTCTTT
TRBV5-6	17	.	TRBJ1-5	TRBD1	CASSPPDRDPSNQPQHF	TGTGCCAGCAGCCCCCCTGACAGGGACCCTAGCAATCAGCCCCAGCATTTT
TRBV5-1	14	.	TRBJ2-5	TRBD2	CASTPLAGGETQYF	TGCGCCAGCACCCCTCTAGCGGGAGGAGAGACCCAGTACTTC
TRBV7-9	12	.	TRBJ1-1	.	CASTKMNTEAFF	TGTGCCTCGACAAAAATGAACACTGAAGCTTTCTTT
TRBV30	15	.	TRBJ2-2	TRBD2	CAWRVQGGDTGELFF	TGTGCCTGGAGGGTCCAGGGAGGGGATACCGGGGAGCTGTTTTTT
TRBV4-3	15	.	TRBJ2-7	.	CASSQEVVPSYEQYF	TGCGCCAGCAGCCAAGAGGTAGTTCCCTCCTACGAGCAGTACTTC
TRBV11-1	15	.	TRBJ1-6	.	CASSLADGRDSPLHF	TGTGCCAGCAGCTTAGCGGATGGTCGGGATTCACCCCTCCACTTT
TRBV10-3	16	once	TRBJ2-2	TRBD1	CAISESTGSNTGELFF	TGTGCCATCAGTGAGTCGACAGGGTCAAACACCGGGGAGCTGTTTTTT
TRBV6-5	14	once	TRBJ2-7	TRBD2	CASSRREGPYEQYF	TGTGCCAGCAGTCGTCGGGAGGGGCCCTACGAGCAGTACTTC
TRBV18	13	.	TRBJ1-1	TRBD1	CASSPGQGERTFF	TGTGCCAGCTCACCGGGACAGGGTGAACGAACTTTCTTT
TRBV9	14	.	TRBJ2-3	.	CASSVGLATDTQYF	TGTGCCAGCAGCGTAGGGTTAGCCACAGATACGCAGTATTTT
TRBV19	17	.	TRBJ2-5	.	CASSILFGGPYQETQYF	TGTGCCAGTAGTATTCTTTTTGGAGGGCCTTACCAAGAGACCCAGTACTTC
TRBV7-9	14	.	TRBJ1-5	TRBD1	CASSLQGADQPQHF	TGTGCCAGCAGCTTACAGGGGGCGGATCAGCCCCAGCATTTT
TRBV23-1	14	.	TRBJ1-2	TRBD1	CASSHPDRVRGYTF	TGCGCCAGCAGTCATCCCGACAGGGTCCGTGGCTACACCTTC
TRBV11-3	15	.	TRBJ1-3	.	CASSLTSNSGNTIYF	TGTGCCAGCAGCTTAACGAGCAACTCTGGAAACACCATATATTTT
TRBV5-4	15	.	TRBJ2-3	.	CASSLARGIADTQYF	TGTGCCAGCAGCTTGGCGCGAGGGATTGCAGATACGCAGTATTTT
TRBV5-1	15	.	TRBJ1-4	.	CASSLRTDLNEKLFF	TGCGCCAGCAGCTTGCGCACAGATCTTAATGAAAAACTGTTTTTT
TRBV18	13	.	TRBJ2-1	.	CASSPRGGAEQFF	TGTGCCAGCTCGCCACGGGGCGGAGCGGAGCAGTTCTTC
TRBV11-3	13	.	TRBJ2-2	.	CASRDSRAGELFF	TGTGCCAGCCGAGACAGCAGGGCCGGGGAGCTGTTTTTT
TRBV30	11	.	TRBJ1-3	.	CAWQNGNTIYF	TGTGCCTGGCAAAATGGAAACACCATATATTTT
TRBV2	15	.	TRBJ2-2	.	CASSEWGPYTGELFF	TGTGCCAGCAGTGAATGGGGGCCTTACACCGGGGAGCTGTTTTTT
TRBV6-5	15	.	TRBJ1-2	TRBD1	CASSYSGGAGYGYTF	TGTGCCAGCAGCTACTCAGGGGGCGCGGGGTATGGCTACACCTTC
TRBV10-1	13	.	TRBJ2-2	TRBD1	CASSATGPGELFF	TGCGCCAGCAGTGCGACAGGGCCCGGGGAGCTGTTTTTT
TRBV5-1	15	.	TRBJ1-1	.	CASSPFLGLNTEAFF	TGCGCCAGCAGCCCTTTTCTGGGCCTGAACACTGAAGCTTTCTTT
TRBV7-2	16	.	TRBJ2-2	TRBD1	CASSLDGTGNTGELFF	TGTGCCAGCAGCTTAGATGGGACAGGGAACACCGGGGAGCTGTTTTTT
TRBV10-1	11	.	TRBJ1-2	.	CASNDIPGYTF	TGCGCCAGCAACGACATCCCTGGCTACACCTTC
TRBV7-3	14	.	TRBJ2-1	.	CASSLRLDGGAQFF	TGTGCCAGCAGCTTAAGACTAGATGGAGGAGCGCAGTTCTTC
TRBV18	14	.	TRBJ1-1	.	CASSPGQQNTEAFF	TGTGCCAGCTCACCCGGACAGCAAAACACTGAAGCTTTCTTT
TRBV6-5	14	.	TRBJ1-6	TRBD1	CASSTGTENSPLHF	TGTGCCAGCAGCACCGGGACAGAGAATTCACCCCTCCACTTT
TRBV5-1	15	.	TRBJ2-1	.	CASSLGSADPGGQFF	TGCGCCAGCAGCTTGGGATCAGCCGACCCCGGGGGGCAGTTCTTC
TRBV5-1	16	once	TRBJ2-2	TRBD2	CASSLALLAETGELFF	TGCGCCAGCAGCTTGGCCTTACTAGCGGAGACCGGGGAGCTGTTTTTT
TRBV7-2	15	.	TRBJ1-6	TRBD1	CASSTTGAYNSPLHF	TGTGCCAGCAGCACTACAGGGGCCTATAATTCACCCCTCCACTTT
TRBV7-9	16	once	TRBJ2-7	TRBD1	CASSPVPGQTSYEQYF	TGTGCCAGCAGCCCAGTTCCGGGACAGACATCCTACGAGCAGTACTTC
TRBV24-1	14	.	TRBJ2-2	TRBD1	CATRGQGSTGELFF	TGTGCCACCCGAGGACAGGGATCAACCGGGGAGCTGTTTTTT
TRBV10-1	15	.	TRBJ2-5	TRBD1	CASSEGTGIGETQYF	TGCGCCAGCAGTGAAGGGACAGGGATTGGGGAGACCCAGTACTTC
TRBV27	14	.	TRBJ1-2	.	CASSRNRARDGYTF	TGTGCCAGCAGTCGCAACAGGGCACGGGATGGCTACACCTTC
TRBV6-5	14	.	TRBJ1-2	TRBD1	CASRAGQARGGYTF	TGTGCCAGCAGGGCCGGACAGGCGAGGGGAGGCTACACCTTC
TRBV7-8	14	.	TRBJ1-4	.	CASSFSPHYEKLFF	TGTGCCAGCAGCTTTAGCCCACACTATGAAAAACTGTTTTTT
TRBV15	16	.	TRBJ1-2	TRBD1	CATSRAGDRTNYGYTF	TGTGCCACCAGCAGAGCCGGGGACAGAACTAACTATGGCTACACCTTC
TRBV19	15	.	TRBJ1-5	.	CASSMARGINQPQHF	TGTGCCAGTAGTATGGCCCGGGGGATTAATCAGCCCCAGCATTTT
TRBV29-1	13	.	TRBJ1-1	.	CSVAGRQNTEAFF	TGCAGCGTTGCAGGGCGGCAGAACACTGAAGCTTTCTTT
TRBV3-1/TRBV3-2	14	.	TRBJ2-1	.	CASSHGHLYNEQFF	TGTGCCAGCAGCCACGGACACCTATACAATGAGCAGTTCTTC
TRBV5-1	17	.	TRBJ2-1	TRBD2	CASSLIGGRAGNNEQFF	TGCGCCAGCAGCTTGATTGGCGGGAGGGCCGGGAACAATGAGCAGTTCTTC
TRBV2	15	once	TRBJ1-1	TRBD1	CASSGDRTMNTEAFF	TGTGCCAGCAGTGGGGACAGAACCATGAACACTGAAGCTTTCTTT
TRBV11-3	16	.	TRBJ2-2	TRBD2	CASSLALAGGPGELFF	TGTGCCAGCAGCTTAGCACTAGCGGGAGGTCCCGGGGAGCTGTTTTTT
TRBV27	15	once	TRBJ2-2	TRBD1	CARPDGQGKAGELFF	TGTGCCAGGCCAGACGGACAGGGCAAGGCCGGGGAGCTGTTTTTT
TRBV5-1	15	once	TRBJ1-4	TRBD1	CASSLAHRGNEKLFF	TGCGCCAGCAGCTTGGCCCACAGGGGGAATGAAAAACTGTTTTTT
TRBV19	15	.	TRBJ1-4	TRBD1	CASSTGGSTNEKLFF	TGTGCCAGTAGTACAGGGGGGAGCACTAATGAAAAACTGTTTTTT
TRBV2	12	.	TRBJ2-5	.	CASSLRGETQYF	TGTGCCAGCAGTCTCCGGGGGGAGACCCAGTACTTC
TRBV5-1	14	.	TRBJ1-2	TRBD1	CASRVWGTGYGYTF	TGCGCCAGCCGCGTTTGGGGGACAGGGTACGGCTACACCTTC
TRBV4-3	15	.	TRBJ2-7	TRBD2	CASSQDGGGLYEQYF	TGCGCCAGCAGCCAAGATGGCGGGGGGCTCTACGAGCAGTACTTC
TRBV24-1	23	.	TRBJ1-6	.	CATSDLHSASWPPAPQGGSPLHF	TGTGCCACCAGTGATTTGCACAGTGCTTCTTGGCCACCTGCTCCACAGGGTGGATCACCCCTCCACTTT
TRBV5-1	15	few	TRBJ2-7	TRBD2	CASSLARLAVDEQYF	TGCGCCAGCAGCTTGGCCCGGCTAGCGGTGGACGAGCAGTACTTC